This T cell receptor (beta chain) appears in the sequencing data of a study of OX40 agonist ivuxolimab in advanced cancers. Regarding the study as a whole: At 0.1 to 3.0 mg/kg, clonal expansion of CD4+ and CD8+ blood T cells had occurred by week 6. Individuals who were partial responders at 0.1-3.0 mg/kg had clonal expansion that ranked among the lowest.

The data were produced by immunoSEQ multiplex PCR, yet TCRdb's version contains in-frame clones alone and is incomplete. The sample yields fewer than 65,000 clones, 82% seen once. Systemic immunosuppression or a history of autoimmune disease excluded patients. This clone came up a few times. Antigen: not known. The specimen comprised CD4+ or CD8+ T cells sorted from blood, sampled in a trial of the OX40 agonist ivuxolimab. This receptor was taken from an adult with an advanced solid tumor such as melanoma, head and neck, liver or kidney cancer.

This CDR3 is CASSIQGLYGYTF. The CDR3, as DNA: TGTGCCAGTAGTATTCAGGGGTTATATGGCTACACCTTC. The chain couples TRBV19 to TRBJ1-2, with a tentative D call TRBD1 (6 bases). Germline CDR1 reads LNHDA; CDR2 reads SQIVND (reference sequence). CDR3 length equals 13 residues. The germline V and J ends were trimmed by 3 bases and 5 bases, with 10 bases remaining between them.